Following are 23 T cell receptor beta chains from one sample sequenced in a study of blood T cell repertoires in COVID-19. Profiling relied on immunoSEQ multiplex PCR, and the TCRdb table lists in-frame clones only, not all of them. Found here are 100,000 or so clones, roughly 87% of them singletons; the top ten hold roughly 4%. What was sequenced was peripheral blood. These TCRs come from a man in his fifties with acute or convalescent COVID-19.

The CDR3, as DNA: TGTGCCAGCAGTTTACGGGACAGGGGTGGGTATAGCAATCAGCCCCAGCATTTT. This gives the protein CASSLRDRGGYSNQPQHF. The J gene is TRBJ1-5, the V gene TRBV28; 10 nucleotides agree with TRBD1. Per germline, CDR1 MDHEN and CDR2 SYDVKM. The V and J ends lost 2 bases and 0 bases, in that order; junction bases with no gene match: 7. CDR3 length equals 18 residues.

The chain employs TRBV30 and TRBJ2-3, with TRBD2 as a possible D gene (5 bases). Between the trimmed V and J ends, which lost 3 bases and 10 bases, there was a span of 11 bases. Germline assignment: CDR1 GTSNPN and CDR2 SVGIG (reference sequence). The CDR3 runs 11 residues. This chain's CDR3 is CAWSPGGPQYF. The CDR3 bases are TGTGCCTGGAGCCCGGGCGGGCCGCAGTATTTT.

V gene TRBV7-9 combines with J gene TRBJ1-4; a weak D match, TRBD1 (5 bases). CDR1 SEHNR and CDR2 FQNEAQ come from the germline V gene (reference sequence). The length of the CDR3 is 15 residues. V shed 1 base and J shed 4 bases, with 10 bases lying between them. CDR3 protein: CASSLVAGGNEKLFF. CDR3 sequence (DNA): TGTGCCAGCAGCTTAGTCGCCGGGGGTAATGAAAAACTGTTTTTT.

The J gene is TRBJ2-2, the V gene TRBV10-1, with 13 bases that match TRBD2. Germline V gene sequence: CDR1 WNHNN, CDR2 SYGVQD (reference sequence). The CDR3 covers 15 residues. V trimming: 6 bases; J trimming: 5 bases; junction bases outside the gene matches: 3. CDR3 in amino acids: CASRPGLAGTGELFF. The CDR3 DNA follows: TGCGCCAGCAGGCCGGGACTAGCGGGAACCGGGGAGCTGTTTTTT.

The V call is TRBV25-1, the J call TRBJ1-5; TRBD1 agrees at 8 bases. CDR1 is MGHDK and CDR2 is SYGVNS in the germline V gene. The CDR3 is made up of 15 amino acids. The trim removed 1 base at V and 5 bases at J, leaving 4 bases unmatched. The CDR3 nucleotides read TGTGCCAGCAGTGAATTGGACAGGGAAGATCAGCCCCAGCATTTT. Amino acid sequence: CASSELDREDQPQHF.

The gene calls are TRBV9 and TRBJ2-1, with 10 nucleotides matching TRBD2. This CDR3 comprises 15 residues. Germline V gene sequence: CDR1 SGDLS, CDR2 YYNGEE. V shed 3 bases, J shed 10 bases, and the junction held 10 bases outside the gene matches. The CDR3 reads CASSAGTSARGEQFF. DNA of the CDR3: TGTGCCAGCAGCGCCGGGACTAGCGCCAGGGGGGAGCAGTTCTTC.

The CDR3 coding sequence is TGTGCCAGCAGCTCCGGGACAGGTTACACAGATACGCAGTATTTT. It codes for CASSSGTGYTDTQYF. V usage is TRBV5-5 and J usage is TRBJ2-3; 8 nucleotides line up with TRBD1. V lost 3 bases to trimming and J lost 2 bases; unmatched junction nucleotides: 5. This CDR3 has 15 residues. Germline CDR1 reads SGHKS; CDR2 reads YYEKEE (reference sequence).

V is TRBV11-3 and J is TRBJ1-2; D gene uncertain. Trimming removed 6 bases from V and 6 bases from J, with 11 bases in between. CDR3 size: 12 residues. Germline CDR1 SGHNT, CDR2 YENEEA. The CDR3 bases are TGTGCCAGCAGAACCCCGGGGAATGGCTACACCTTC. Translating it yields CASRTPGNGYTF.

This chain links TRBV5-6 with TRBJ2-1; 12 positions match TRBD2. The J segment lost 0 bases and the V segment lost 4 bases, leaving 5 bases of the junction unmatched. This CDR3 comprises 17 residues. The germline V gene encodes CDR1 SGHDT and CDR2 YYEEEE. The CDR3 protein is CASSDTSGRSSYNEQFF. For the CDR3, the DNA is TGTGCCAGCAGCGATACTAGCGGGAGGAGCTCCTACAATGAGCAGTTCTTC.

The chain carries TRBV7-9 and TRBJ2-1, with TRBD2 matching over 9 bases. V lost 5 bases, J lost 10 bases, and 12 bases stayed unmatched. The germline V gene encodes CDR1 SEHNR and CDR2 FQNEAQ (reference sequence). This CDR3 has 15 amino acids. CDR3 nucleotides: TGTGCCAGCAGCCTCGGGGTAGCGGGAGTAGGGGAGCAGTTCTTC. This translates into CASSLGVAGVGEQFF.

The chain recombines TRBV9 with TRBJ2-2, with D tentatively TRBD1 (6 bases). The CDR3 extends over 14 amino acids. CDR1 is SGDLS and CDR2 is YYNGEE in the germline V gene. V dropped 7 bases and J dropped 2 bases, with 12 bases sitting between them. CDR3 sequence reads: CASSGTYNTGELFF. The CDR3, as DNA: TGTGCCAGCTCCGGGACATATAACACCGGGGAGCTGTTTTTT.

V usage is TRBV6-5 and J usage is TRBJ1-4, with D possibly matching TRBD1 (5 bases). Germline values: CDR1 MNHEY, CDR2 SVGAGI. V dropped 7 bases and J dropped 5 bases, with 14 bases sitting between them. This CDR3 is built from 14 residues. In DNA form, the CDR3 reads TGTGCCAGCAACCGGGACCGGGGGAATGAAAAACTGTTTTTT. It translates to CASNRDRGNEKLFF.

The chain carries TRBV7-8 and TRBJ2-1; TRBD2 aligns across 8 bases. CDR1 is SGHVS and CDR2 is FQNEAQ in the germline V gene. The CDR3 consists of 18 residues. V dropped 6 bases and J dropped 10; count of bases not matched to a gene: 23. In DNA, the CDR3 is TGTGCCAGCAGTATTACGAGATCGGGACTAGTGCCTCCGCGGGAGCAGTTCTTC. As protein: CASSITRSGLVPPREQFF. The full variable domain, in which reference TRBV7-8 and TRBJ2-1 provide the parts outside the CDR3, is GAGVSQSPRYKVAKRGQDVALRCDPISGHVSLFWYQQALGQGPEFLTYFQNEAQLDKSGLPSDRFFAERPEGSVSTLKIQRTQQEDSAVYLCASSITRSGLVPPREQFFGPGTRLTVL.

Comment on this clone: The sample contains more than one DNA sequence encoding this CDR3. V is TRBV20-1 and J is TRBJ1-6; D call uncertain. Germline assignment: CDR1 DFQATT and CDR2 SNEGSKA (reference sequence). The CDR3 is 15 amino acids. Trimming pared 3 bases from V and 3 bases from J, leaving 12 bases between. Here the CDR3 DNA reads TGCAGTGCTAGTGGTACAGAGGGCTATAATTCACCCCTCCACTTT. The encoded protein is CSASGTEGYNSPLHF.

The J gene is TRBJ1-3, the V gene TRBV6-5; D not resolved. V was trimmed by 11 bases and J by 1 base, leaving 15 bases between them. Germline V gene lookup returns CDR1 MNHEY and CDR2 SVGAGI. The CDR3 runs 14 residues. DNA of the CDR3: TGTGCCGGAGAAAACACACCGTCTGGAAACACCATATATTTT. This sequence encodes CAGENTPSGNTIYF.

The V call is TRBV23-1, the J call TRBJ1-3; TRBD1 agrees at 10 bases. TRBV23-1 is an ORF, and what it does is uncertain. The junction had 10 bases not matched to a gene; V was cut back by 2 bases and J by 0 bases. This CDR3 is built from 19 residues. Here the CDR3 reads CASSQGTGATQFSGNTIYF. CDR3 nucleotide sequence: TGCGCCAGCAGTCAAGGGACAGGGGCCACACAATTCTCTGGAAACACCATATATTTT.

V and J are TRBV6-5 and TRBJ2-2; 8 bases agree with TRBD1. After removal of 5 bases from V and 5 bases from J, the junction contained 4 bases not matched to a gene. This CDR3 spans 14 amino acids. CDR1 and CDR2 from the germline V gene are MNHEY and SVGAGI. Here the CDR3 reads CASSPDRDTGELFF. The CDR3 DNA is TGTGCCAGCAGTCCGGACAGGGATACCGGGGAGCTGTTTTTT.

CDR3 protein: CASSPAGGSYNEQFF. In DNA form, the CDR3 reads TGTGCCAGCTCACCAGCGGGTGGGTCCTACAATGAGCAGTTCTTC. V gene TRBV18 combines with J gene TRBJ2-1; D is perhaps TRBD2 (5 bases). Germline V gene sequence: CDR1 KGHSH, CDR2 LQKENI. Trimming took off 2 bases at V and 1 base at J, with 9 bases between the two ends. The CDR3 runs 15 residues.

A single count supports this clone. V gene TRBV29-1 combines with J gene TRBJ1-2; D unclear. The CDR3 sequence is 12 residues long. V was clipped by 6 bases and J by 0 bases, with 8 bases between them. Germline V lookup: CDR1 SQVTM, CDR2 ANQGSEA. The CDR3 loop is CSVPAPNYGYTF. For the CDR3, the DNA is TGCAGCGTCCCTGCGCCTAACTATGGCTACACCTTC.

The chain is built from TRBV27 and TRBJ1-3; 10 bases are shared with TRBD1. V lost 6 bases, J lost 2 bases, and 4 bases stayed unmatched. Germline V lookup: CDR1 MNHEY, CDR2 SMNVEV (reference sequence). The CDR3 covers 15 residues. CDR3 DNA: TGTGCCAGCAGAGCGACAGGGGGCACTGGAAACACCATATATTTT. Protein sequence: CASRATGGTGNTIYF.

The J gene is TRBJ1-4, the V gene TRBV18, with D possibly matching TRBD1 (6 bases). The CDR3 has 15 residues. The V gene lost 2 bases and the J gene lost 6 bases, with 13 bases spanning the gap. Per germline, CDR1 KGHSH and CDR2 LQKENI. CDR3 sequence reads: CASSPWRRGDEKLFF. The CDR3 DNA follows: TGTGCCAGCTCACCATGGCGCAGGGGCGATGAAAAACTGTTTTTT.

The gene calls are TRBV6-6 and TRBJ2-1; TRBD1 matches at 7 bases. The V gene end was trimmed by 7 bases and the J gene end by 1 base; junction bases not matched to a gene: 4. CDR1 is MNHNY and CDR2 is SVGAGI in the germline V gene (reference sequence). The CDR3 runs to 14 residues. Here the CDR3 DNA reads TGTGCCAGCAACAGGGGAAGTTCCTACAATGAGCAGTTCTTC. This translates into CASNRGSSYNEQFF.

The chain joins TRBV15 to TRBJ2-1; 9 positions agree with TRBD2. Germline values: CDR1 LNHNV, CDR2 YYDKDF (reference sequence). The trim removed 0 bases at V and 8 bases at J, leaving 11 bases unmatched. There are 17 residues in the CDR3. The CDR3 region is CATSRDGPGLAGDEQFF. The CDR3 DNA reads as TGTGCCACCAGCAGAGATGGGCCGGGACTAGCTGGCGATGAGCAGTTCTTC.